This T cell receptor (beta chain) was captured by sequencing in a study of T cells in Graves' hyperthyroidism and ophthalmopathy. Amplification targeted TCR beta CDR3 regions from RNA transcripts. TCR CDR3 regions were first amplified by RT-PCR with HTBI primers. From the multiplex PCR reads, TCRdb called clonotypes with MiXCR, one entry per CDR3 protein. In the table there are a few hundred thousand distinct CDR3 sequences, about half of which are singletons. Only a few counts were recorded for this clonotype. The CDR3 runs to 14 residues. V gave up 5 bases and J gave up 3 bases, with 13 bases separating them. CDR1 is MDHEN, CDR2 SYDVKM, per germline. Exclusion criteria comprised uncontrolled infection, other autoimmune disease, pregnancy or lactation.

The chain is built from TRBV28 and TRBJ1-1, with D possibly TRBD1 on 6 matching bases. The material sequenced was peripheral blood or thyroid tissue (not recorded which). The receptor was isolated from an adult woman with Graves' disease, either hyperthyroidism or ophthalmopathy (not recorded which). Written as DNA, the CDR3 is TGTGCCAGCAGTGCCTACAGGGAAGACACTGAAGCTTTCTTT. Amino acids: CASSAYREDTEAFF.